One sample yielded the 31 T cell receptor beta chains listed below, sequenced in a study of regulatory T cells in long-lasting Graves disease. Indicated time point: newly diagnosed GD, antithyroid drugs for less than 3 months. Scientists built the TCR library using RNA that was extracted from PBMCs. Both iRepertoire HTBI primers and Arm-PCR of CDR3 regions were used to build the TCR beta libraries. TCRdb passed the multiplex PCR reads through MiXCR, listing each CDR3 protein once. The sample consists of roughly 440,000 distinct CDR3 sequences, roughly 15% of them appearing once. In addition, the sample was reused for a study of T cells in Graves' hyperthyroidism and ophthalmopathy.

The source material was peripheral blood mononuclear cells (PBMCs), sampled at new diagnosis, from a patient treated with antithyroid drugs. The source is a woman in her late teens or twenties with Graves disease.

Many counts were recorded for this clonotype. This chain links TRBV12-3 or TRBV12-4 with TRBJ2-1; tentative D call: TRBD1 (6 bases). V lost 5 bases to trimming and J lost 4 bases, with 12 bases between them. The CDR3 consists of 14 residues. This CDR3 is CASSLRGGYNEQFF. The CDR3 nucleotides read TGTGCCAGCAGTCTTCGAGGGGGATACAATGAGCAGTTCTTC.

V gene TRBV20-1 combines with J gene TRBJ1-5; a weak D match, TRBD1 (5 bases). CDR3 length: 14 amino acids. Trimming pared 5 bases from V and 0 bases from J, leaving 11 bases between. In germline, CDR1 is DFQATT, CDR2 SNEGSKA (reference sequence). Here the CDR3 reads CSAPGQASNQPQHF. The CDR3 nucleotides are TGCAGTGCTCCCGGACAAGCTAGCAATCAGCCCCAGCATTTT.

The chain uses TRBV5-4 and TRBJ2-7; D perhaps matches TRBD1 (5 bases). The CDR3 loop spans 15 amino acids. V was shortened by 4 bases and J by 1 base, with 15 bases between the two germline ends. Germline loops: CDR1 SGHNT, CDR2 YYREEE (reference sequence). CDR3 sequence (DNA): TGTGCCAGCAGCCGACCAGGGCCGGAATCCTACGAGCAGTACTTC. This translates into CASSRPGPESYEQYF.

A word on this clonotype: A much larger clone is a single base away; this may be a read error. The chain uses TRBV28 and TRBJ2-1; 7 positions match TRBD2. Trimming removed 8 bases from V and 4 bases from J; junction bases left unmatched: 8. The CDR3 loop spans 14 amino acids. Germline loops: CDR1 MDHEN, CDR2 SYDVKM. CDR3 loop: CASRSGEWYNEQFF. DNA for the CDR3: TGTGCCAGCCGCAGCGGGGAGTGGTACAATGAGCAGTTCTTC.

The CDR3 here is CASGTSDTGELFF. DNA of the CDR3: TGCGCCAGCGGGACTAGTGACACCGGGGAGCTGTTTTTT. The chain recombines TRBV5-1 with TRBJ2-2; 8 nucleotides align to TRBD2. CDR3 size: 13 residues. Looked up from germline, CDR1 is SGHRS and CDR2 is YFSETQ. The J segment lost 3 bases and the V segment lost 7 bases, leaving 2 bases of the junction unmatched.

This clonotype was seen at least ten times. The chain employs TRBV12-3 or TRBV12-4 and TRBJ2-2; no clear D gene. V shed 6 bases and J shed 8 bases, with 10 bases lying between them. The CDR3 consists of 12 residues. CDR3 sequence reads: CASRPMIGELFF. In nucleotides, the CDR3 is TGTGCCAGCAGGCCCATGATTGGGGAGCTGTTTTTT.

The table lists this clonotype with many counts. The genes are TRBV28 and TRBJ2-5; no firm D call. The CDR3 is 16 residues long. CDR1 is MDHEN and CDR2 is SYDVKM in the germline V gene. V lost 3 bases to trimming and J lost 1 base, with 15 bases between them. CDR3 amino acids: CASSFTTNPLQETQYF. As DNA, the CDR3 is TGTGCCAGCAGTTTTACTACAAACCCCCTCCAAGAGACCCAGTACTTC.

The chain joins TRBV28 to TRBJ1-2; D is undetermined. V lost 3 bases and J lost 5, with 13 bases in between. Germline values: CDR1 MDHEN, CDR2 SYDVKM. The CDR3 runs 14 residues. The CDR3 spells CASSLLQRAYGYTF. The DNA for the CDR3 is TGTGCCAGCAGTTTGCTACAGAGGGCTTATGGCTACACCTTC.

This clonotype came up a few times. The chain carries TRBV11-2 and TRBJ2-2, with 7 bases fitting TRBD1. The ends lost 5 bases at V and 2 bases at J; junction bases unmatched: 11. Germline V CDR1 and CDR2: SGHAT, FQNNGV. The CDR3 loop spans 17 amino acids. The CDR3, as DNA: TGTGCCAGCAGCGGCCTTTTGGGGGACAGAAACACCGGGGAGCTGTTTTTT. As protein: CASSGLLGDRNTGELFF.

The chain recombines TRBV7-9 with TRBJ2-3, with a possible D match to TRBD2 (6 bases). V lost 8 bases and J 5 bases, leaving 23 bases between the germline ends. Germline CDR1 and CDR2: SEHNR and FQNEAQ (reference sequence). This CDR3 comprises 16 residues. The CDR3 DNA reads as TGTGCCAGCGGACGTGATGGGGGGAGGATAGGAGATACGCAGTATTTT. Its translation: CASGRDGGRIGDTQYF.

This rearrangement joins TRBV5-1 to TRBJ2-2; TRBD2 matches at 8 bases. CDR1 is SGHRS, CDR2 YFSETQ, per germline. With 3 bases clipped from V and 9 bases from J, the junction kept 4 bases outside the gene matches. This CDR3 has 13 residues. CDR3 sequence reads: CASSWGLDRELFF. CDR3 bases: TGCGCCAGCAGCTGGGGACTAGACCGGGAGCTGTTTTTT.

A few counts support this clonotype. The CDR3 spells CAISGQGEGAEQFF. CDR3 DNA sequence: TGTGCCATCAGTGGGCAGGGAGAGGGGGCTGAGCAGTTCTTC. This chain connects TRBV10-3 to TRBJ2-1; TRBD1 agrees at 7 bases. Losses at the gene ends were 4 bases for V and 9 bases for J; bases not matched to a gene: 9. Germline V gene lookup returns CDR1 ENHRY and CDR2 SYGVKD. The CDR3 length is 14 residues.

The chain's CDR3 is CASSSRTSSYNSPLHF. The CDR3 DNA is TGTGCCAGCAGCTCCCGCACAAGCTCCTATAATTCACCCCTCCACTTT. The chain uses TRBV3-1 and TRBJ1-6; D not certain. The CDR3 is made up of 16 amino acids. V lost 5 bases and J lost 0, with 11 bases in between. The germline V gene encodes CDR1 LGHDT and CDR2 YNNKEL (reference sequence).

This clonotype was seen ten or more times. The gene calls are TRBV20-1 and TRBJ2-3; D is possibly TRBD2 (6 bases). With 6 bases removed from V and 0 bases from J, the gap between germline ends came to 19 bases. Germline values: CDR1 DFQATT, CDR2 SNEGSKA (reference sequence). The CDR3 is made up of 16 amino acids. The CDR3 spells CSAGQISGTSTDTQYF. In DNA form, the CDR3 reads TGCAGTGCCGGCCAGATTAGCGGAACTAGCACAGATACGCAGTATTTT.

This clonotype was counted ten times or more. The chain links TRBV5-1 to TRBJ1-1; no firm D call. The CDR3 runs to 15 residues. Looked up from germline, CDR1 is SGHRS and CDR2 is YFSETQ. V was shortened by 0 bases and J by 3 bases, with 12 bases between the two germline ends. The CDR3 loop reads CASSLGTLGDTEAFF. Here the CDR3 DNA reads TGCGCCAGCAGCTTGGGAACTCTGGGCGACACTGAAGCTTTCTTT.

In regard to this clonotype: With only one base between it and a far larger clone, this is likely a read error. CDR3 region: CASNVAGAPGGEQFF. The CDR3 DNA reads TGTGCCAGCAACGTAGCGGGCGCCCCTGGGGGTGAGCAGTTCTTC. The chain carries TRBV3-1 and TRBJ2-1; 7 bases are shared with TRBD2. From germline, CDR1 is LGHDT and CDR2 YNNKEL (reference sequence). The CDR3 totals 15 residues. V lost 7 bases to trimming and J lost 9 bases; unmatched junction nucleotides: 15.

The sample holds a few counts of this clonotype. This chain links TRBV20-1 with TRBJ2-7, with unresolved D. The germline gives CDR1 DFQATT, CDR2 SNEGSKA (reference sequence). Trimming took 2 bases from V and 0 from J, leaving 5 bases between them. CDR3 length: 12 amino acids. CDR3 in amino acids: CSARLVSYEQYF. CDR3 DNA: TGCAGTGCTAGACTGGTCTCCTACGAGCAGTACTTC.

This clonotype showed up many times. The chain uses TRBV2 and TRBJ2-7; D might be TRBD1 (5 bases). The V and J ends lost 1 base and 4 bases respectively, with 14 bases between them. This CDR3 has 15 amino acids. Germline V CDR1 and CDR2: SNHLY, FYNNEI. CDR3 bases: TGTGCCAGCAGTGAAGGACAGCGAATACGTTACGAGCAGTACTTC. Translation gives CASSEGQRIRYEQYF. The full variable domain, in which reference TRBV2 and TRBJ2-7 provide the parts outside the CDR3, is EPEVTQTPSHQVTQMGQEVILRCVPISNHLYFYWYRQILGQKVEFLVSFYNNEISEKSEIFDDQFSVERPDGSNFTLKIRSTKLEDSAMYFCASSEGQRIRYEQYFGPGTRLTVT.

This clonotype came up many times. J is TRBJ2-1 and V is TRBV11-2; tentatively, D is TRBD1 (7 bases). From germline, CDR1 is SGHAT and CDR2 FQNNGV. The CDR3 spans 16 residues. V was cut by 5 bases and J by 4 bases, with 18 bases left in between. CDR3 bases: TGTGCCAGCAGCAAACTGGAGGGGGCCTTGTACAATGAGCAGTTCTTC. Protein product: CASSKLEGALYNEQFF.

This clonotype was counted only a few times. CDR3 amino acids: CASREMTNQPQHF. CDR3 nucleotides: TGTGCCAGCAGAGAAATGACTAATCAGCCCCAGCATTTT. The chain has TRBV6-1 and TRBJ1-5; D not certain. V lost 6 bases and J lost 4, with 10 bases in between. Germline values: CDR1 MNHNS, CDR2 SASEGT. This CDR3 has 13 residues.

The rearrangement joins TRBV11-3 to TRBJ2-1; a weak D match, TRBD1 (6 bases). CDR3 length: 14 residues. The ends were cut back, 5 bases at V and 7 bases at J, with 15 bases in the middle. The germline V gene encodes CDR1 SGHNT and CDR2 YENEEA. The CDR3 nucleotides read TGTGCCAGCAGCGGCGGCAGGGGTGGGAATGAGCAGTTCTTC. It codes for CASSGGRGGNEQFF.

Only a few counts were recorded for this clonotype. This chain links TRBV25-1 with TRBJ2-7; tentatively, D is TRBD1 (5 bases). The CDR3 has 15 amino acids. Germline values: CDR1 MGHDK, CDR2 SYGVNS. Trimming stripped 0 bases from V and 6 bases from J, with 15 bases between. CDR3 sequence (DNA): TGTGCCAGCAGTGAATATAGGGGCAGGGTATCCGAGCAGTACTTC. This gives the protein CASSEYRGRVSEQYF.

J is TRBJ1-3 and V is TRBV12-3 or TRBV12-4; 9 nucleotides agree with TRBD1. J gave up 4 bases and V 6 bases, and 4 bases lay outside the gene matches. This CDR3 has 14 residues. CDR3 DNA sequence: TGTGCCAGCAGAACAGGGGGCGTAGGAAACACCATATATTTT. Its protein product is CASRTGGVGNTIYF.

The chain links TRBV2 to TRBJ2-7; no definite D call. CDR1 and CDR2 from the germline V gene are SNHLY and FYNNEI. Trimming cost V 3 bases and J 2 bases, with 11 bases left between them. The CDR3 sequence is 14 residues long. CDR3 in DNA: TGTGCCAGCAGTGATTGGCAAGTTACCTACGAGCAGTACTTC. Its protein product is CASSDWQVTYEQYF.

This clonotype showed up just a few times. V and J are TRBV7-9 and TRBJ2-2, with 12 bases identical to TRBD1. The CDR3 extends over 15 amino acids. The V gene end was trimmed by 4 bases and the J gene end by 4 bases; junction bases not matched to a gene: 1. Germline lookup yields CDR1 SEHNR and CDR2 FQNEAQ (reference sequence). The CDR3 reads CASSWGQGATGELFF. CDR3 coding DNA: TGTGCCAGCAGCTGGGGACAGGGGGCCACCGGGGAGCTGTTTTTT.

On this clonotype: This may be a read error, as it is one base from a much larger clone. The rearrangement links TRBV27 to TRBJ2-1; 10 bases align to TRBD1. Germline V lookup: CDR1 MNHEY, CDR2 SMNVEV (reference sequence). The CDR3 loop spans 14 amino acids. The CDR3 reads CAISPWTGGNEQFF. The CDR3 DNA is TGTGCCATCAGTCCGTGGACAGGGGGCAATGAGCAGTTCTTC.

The chain uses TRBV6-2 or TRBV6-3 and TRBJ2-1; D gene unclear. V shed 6 bases and J shed 6 bases, with 9 bases lying between them. Germline V gene data show CDR1 as MNHEY and CDR2 as SVGEGT. The CDR3 extends over 12 amino acids. The CDR3 bases are TGTGCCAGCAGAACTACAGCCAATGAGCAGTTCTTC. Its translation is CASRTTANEQFF.

The chain uses TRBV28 and TRBJ1-5; no firm D call. CDR1 and CDR2 from the germline V gene are MDHEN and SYDVKM. The CDR3 has 15 amino acids. The V and J ends lost 3 bases and 0 bases respectively, with 9 bases between them. The CDR3 here is CASSFLQTSNQPQHF. CDR3 sequence (DNA): TGTGCCAGCAGTTTTCTCCAGACTAGCAATCAGCCCCAGCATTTT.

This clonotype occurred a few times. The chain couples TRBV6-2 or TRBV6-3 to TRBJ1-6; no clear D. This CDR3 region has 11 residues. Germline assignment: CDR1 MNHEY and CDR2 SVGEGT. Trimming stripped 5 bases from V and 13 bases from J, with 9 bases between. The CDR3 region has the DNA TGTGCCAGCAGTGCTACACAGCCCCTCCACTTT. It encodes CASSATQPLHF.

The genes are TRBV6-2 or TRBV6-3 and TRBJ1-5; D perhaps matches TRBD1 (5 bases). Germline-derived CDR1 and CDR2 are MNHEY and SVGEGT. Trimming removed 10 bases from V and 2 bases from J, with 15 bases in between. The CDR3 is 14 amino acids. The CDR3, as DNA: TGTGCCACCACGGGGGGGGGAGGCAATCAGCCCCAGCATTTT. This encodes CATTGGGGNQPQHF.

This clonotype has just a few counts. This chain connects TRBV28 to TRBJ1-1; D is undetermined. Germline values: CDR1 MDHEN, CDR2 SYDVKM. This CDR3 spans 14 amino acids. V gave up 6 bases and J gave up 3 bases, with 14 bases separating them. In DNA, the CDR3 is TGTGCCAGCAGCCCGGGATGGGCGGACACTGAAGCTTTCTTT. Protein: CASSPGWADTEAFF.